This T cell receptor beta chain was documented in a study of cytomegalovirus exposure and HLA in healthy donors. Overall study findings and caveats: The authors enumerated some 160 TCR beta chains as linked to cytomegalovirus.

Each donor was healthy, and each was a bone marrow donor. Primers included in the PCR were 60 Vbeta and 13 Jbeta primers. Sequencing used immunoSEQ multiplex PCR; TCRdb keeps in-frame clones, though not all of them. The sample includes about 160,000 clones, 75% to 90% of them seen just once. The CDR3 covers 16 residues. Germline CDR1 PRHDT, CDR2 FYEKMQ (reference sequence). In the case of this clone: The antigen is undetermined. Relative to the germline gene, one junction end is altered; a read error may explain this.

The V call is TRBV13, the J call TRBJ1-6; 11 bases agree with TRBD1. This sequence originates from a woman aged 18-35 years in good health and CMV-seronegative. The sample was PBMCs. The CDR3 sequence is CASSLGTGGINSPLHF. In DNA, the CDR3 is TGTGCCAGCAGCCTAGGGACAGGGGGTATTAATTCACCCCTCCACTTT. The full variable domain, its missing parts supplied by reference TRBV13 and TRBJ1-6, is AAGVIQSPRHLIKEKRETATLKCYPIPRHDTVYWYQQGPGQDPQFLISFYEKMQSDKGSIPDRFSAQQFSDYHSELNMSSLELGDSALYFCASSLGTGGINSPLHFGNGTRLTVT.